This T cell receptor beta chain appears in the sequencing data of a study of cytomegalovirus exposure and HLA in healthy donors. The PCR used 60 Vbeta and 13 Jbeta primers. Some clones are missing from TCRdb's copy, which holds only in-frame ones; the method was immunoSEQ multiplex PCR. The data contain some 170,000 clones, around 80% of them singletons. The CDR3 extends over 16 amino acids. Germline lookup yields CDR1 LNHDA and CDR2 SQIVND (reference sequence). Trimming at V came to 5 bases and at J to 1 base, leaving 6 bases not matched to a gene. The chain joins TRBV19 to TRBJ2-2; 8 positions match TRBD1. Sequenced sample: PBMCs. The TCR was taken from a woman aged 40 to 49 in good health and CMV-seronegative. CDR3 DNA sequence: TGTGCCAGTAGTCCCGCCGGGACAGGGAACACCGGGGAGCTGTTTTTT. Translating it yields CASSPAGTGNTGELFF.